Below are 21 T cell receptor beta chains sequenced from a single sample in a study of T cells after yellow fever vaccination. TCRdb passed the 5' RACE reads through MiXCR, listing each CDR3 protein once. The table shows about 400,000 distinct CDR3 sequences, with roughly 6.2% occurring only once. Source: PBMCs, taken 5 days after the yellow fever booster vaccination. The receptors stem from a man aged 25-40 years who received the YFV17D yellow fever vaccine.

This clonotype was seen at least ten times. The rearrangement links TRBV25-1 to TRBJ1-3; D is ambiguous. V was pared by 6 bases and J by 4 bases, with 4 bases between. This CDR3 contains 11 residues. CDR1 is MGHDK, CDR2 SYGVNS, per germline. In nucleotides, the CDR3 is TGTGCCAGCAGGAGGGGAAACACCATATATTTT. Its translation is CASRRGNTIYF. The full variable domain, rest sourced from reference TRBV25-1 and TRBJ1-3, is EADIYQTPRYLVIGTGKKITLECSQTMGHDKMYWYQQDPGMELHLIHYSYGVNSTEKGDLSSESTVSRIRTEHFPLTLESARPSHTSQYLCASRRGNTIYFGEGSWLTVV.

This clonotype was counted ten times or more. This chain uses TRBV5-1 with TRBJ2-7; 12 bases agree with TRBD1. The CDR3 is 15 amino acids. CDR1 and CDR2 (germline): SGHRS, YFSETQ. Unmatched junction bases numbered 4, after V lost 1 base and J lost 5 bases. CDR3 DNA sequence: TGCGCCAGCAGCTTGAGGGGACAGGGGGCGAACGAGCAGTACTTC. This gives the protein CASSLRGQGANEQYF. Full variable domain (outside the CDR3, taken from reference TRBV5-1 and TRBJ2-7): KAGVTQTPRYLIKTRGQQVTLSCSPISGHRSVSWYQQTPGQGLQFLFEYFSETQRNKGNFPGRFSGRQFSNSRSEMNVSTLELGDSALYLCASSLRGQGANEQYFGPGTRLTVT.

This clonotype was seen a few times. J is TRBJ1-1 and V is TRBV7-9, with D possibly TRBD1 on 5 matching bases. Looked up from germline, CDR1 is SEHNR and CDR2 is FQNEAQ (reference sequence). Trimming removed 6 bases from V and 8 bases from J, with 22 bases in between. The CDR3 contains 15 residues. The CDR3 reads CASSDVGSENREAFF. CDR3 in DNA: TGTGCCAGCAGTGACGTTGGATCCGAGAACAGGGAAGCTTTCTTT.

This clonotype was found many times. This chain uses TRBV5-1 with TRBJ2-1; D uncertain. Looked up from germline, CDR1 is SGHRS and CDR2 is YFSETQ. Trimming stripped 0 bases from V and 8 bases from J, with 3 bases between. This CDR3 comprises 11 residues. CDR3 nucleotides: TGCGCCAGCAGCTTGGAAGATGAGCAGTTCTTC. This sequence encodes CASSLEDEQFF.

This clonotype was seen ten or more times. The chain links TRBV7-2 to TRBJ2-7; TRBD2 matches at 11 bases. The CDR3 runs to 16 residues. After removal of 1 base from V and 3 bases from J, the junction contained 5 bases not matched to a gene. The germline CDR1 and CDR2 sequences are SGHTA and FQGNSA. Here the CDR3 reads CASSLVVTSGIYEQYF. In nucleotides, the CDR3 is TGTGCCAGCAGCTTAGTAGTGACTAGCGGGATCTACGAGCAGTACTTC.

This clonotype has at least ten counts. The chain employs TRBV5-1 and TRBJ2-1; D remains ambiguous. The germline V gene encodes CDR1 SGHRS and CDR2 YFSETQ. This CDR3 region has 15 residues. Trimming pared 4 bases from V and 1 base from J, leaving 12 bases between. In DNA, the CDR3 is TGCGCCAGCAGCCCACTGCCGGGTTCCTACAATGAGCAGTTCTTC. Its protein is CASSPLPGSYNEQFF. The full variable domain, with the rest looked up from reference TRBV5-1 and TRBJ2-1, is KAGVTQTPRYLIKTRGQQVTLSCSPISGHRSVSWYQQTPGQGLQFLFEYFSETQRNKGNFPGRFSGRQFSNSRSEMNVSTLELGDSALYLCASSPLPGSYNEQFFGPGTRLTVL.

In this sample, this clonotype turned up many times. The J gene is TRBJ2-3, the V gene TRBV29-1; D uncertain. V lost 5 bases and J lost 2, with 8 bases in between. The germline gives CDR1 SQVTM, CDR2 ANQGSEA. This CDR3 contains 12 residues. The CDR3 DNA reads TGCAGCGTTCTACCAAACACAGATACGCAGTATTTT. Encoded protein: CSVLPNTDTQYF.

This clonotype came up a few times. The genes are TRBV14 and TRBJ2-1; D gene uncertain. Trimming cost V 0 bases and J 0 bases, with 15 bases left between them. Germline V gives CDR1 SGHDN, CDR2 FVKESK. This CDR3 is built from 18 residues. The CDR3 DNA reads TGTGCCAGCAGCCAAGATAGGGAAGCACTGCGCTCCTACAATGAGCAGTTCTTC. Protein: CASSQDREALRSYNEQFF.

This clonotype was detected once. The conserved final phenylalanine or tryptophan is absent from the CDR3, which likely points to a read error. This chain connects TRBV5-6 to TRBJ2-7; D is undetermined. The CDR3 totals 11 residues. Germline loops: CDR1 SGHDT, CDR2 YYEEEE. Trimming left V 0 bases short and J 4 bases short, with 2 bases between. The CDR3 protein is CASSLGYEQYY. The CDR3 bases are TGTGCCAGCAGCTTGGGTTACGAGCAGTACTAC.

This clonotype was seen only a few times. The chain joins TRBV20-1 to TRBJ2-7, with TRBD1 identical over 8 bases. The germline gives CDR1 DFQATT, CDR2 SNEGSKA (reference sequence). J lost 12 bases, V lost 5 bases, and 9 bases had no gene match. The CDR3 has 11 amino acids. The CDR3 DNA is TGCAGTGCTGGACAGGGTAGAAGGCCGTACTTC. Translation: CSAGQGRRPYF.

This clonotype was seen ten or more times. The chain uses TRBV7-2 and TRBJ2-7; the match to TRBD2 covers 7 bases. The J segment lost 2 bases and the V segment lost 5 bases, leaving 9 bases of the junction unmatched. This CDR3 comprises 15 residues. The V gene's germline CDR1 is SGHTA and CDR2 FQGNSA. This chain's CDR3 is CASSPRASGTYEQYF. The CDR3 nucleotides are TGTGCCAGCAGCCCACGGGCTAGCGGAACCTACGAGCAGTACTTC.

This clonotype has at least ten counts. The DNA for the CDR3 is TGTGCCAGCAGACCACAGGGTGGCAATGAGCAGTTCTTC. Translating gives CASRPQGGNEQFF. The J gene is TRBJ2-1, the V gene TRBV6-5; a possible D gene is TRBD1 (6 bases). This CDR3 contains 13 residues. V was pared by 6 bases and J by 6 bases, with 12 bases between. Germline CDR1 and CDR2: MNHEY and SVGAGI.

In this sample, this clonotype turned up a few times. The chain combines TRBV18 with TRBJ1-5; the D is unclear. The ends were cut back, 4 bases at V and 5 bases at J, with 9 bases in the middle. From germline, CDR1 is KGHSH and CDR2 LQKENI. This CDR3 has 13 residues. CDR3 protein: CASSRGRDQPQHF. CDR3 DNA sequence: TGTGCCAGCTCACGGGGAAGAGATCAGCCCCAGCATTTT. Full variable domain (missing parts from reference TRBV18 and TRBJ1-5): NAGVMQNPRHLVRRRGQEARLRCSPMKGHSHVYWYRQLPEEGLKFMVYLQKENIIDESGMPKERFSAEFPKEGPSILRIQQVVRGDSAAYFCASSRGRDQPQHFGDGTRLSIL.

The chain uses TRBV6-6 and TRBJ2-3; possible D gene TRBD2, 5 bases. Germline CDR1 MNHNY, CDR2 SVGAGI (reference sequence). Trimming left V 9 bases short and J 2 bases short, with 9 bases between. This CDR3 is built from 12 residues. The CDR3 nucleotides are TGTGCCAGTGGACTGACCACAGATACGCAGTATTTT. It codes for CASGLTTDTQYF.

This clonotype turned up a few times. V usage is TRBV7-2 and J usage is TRBJ2-7; no clear D gene. Germline loops: CDR1 SGHTA, CDR2 FQGNSA. The CDR3 spans 14 residues. The V end was cut by 8 bases, the J end by 9 bases, with 23 bases between. The CDR3 is CASSHPGLGSTQYF. CDR3 bases: TGTGCCAGCTCCCACCCTGGCTTGGGGTCAACGCAGTACTTC.

This clonotype occurred many times. The J gene is TRBJ2-7, the V gene TRBV20-1; a weak D match, TRBD1 (5 bases). Germline V gene lookup returns CDR1 DFQATT and CDR2 SNEGSKA (reference sequence). The length of the CDR3 is 12 residues. Trimming removed 2 bases at V and 6 bases at J, with 11 bases between. Here the CDR3 DNA reads TGCAGTGCTAGAACGCAGGGTGGCGAGCAGTACTTC. Amino acids: CSARTQGGEQYF.

At least ten counts were recorded for this clonotype. The chain uses TRBV6-5 and TRBJ1-3, with no clear D. The V gene's germline CDR1 is MNHEY and CDR2 SVGAGI. This CDR3 comprises 13 residues. V was shortened by 3 bases and J by 9 bases, with 12 bases between the two germline ends. The CDR3 DNA follows: TGTGCCAGCAGTTATATGGGTTCGAGCACCATATATTTT. Its protein product is CASSYMGSSTIYF.

The chain is built from TRBV19 and TRBJ2-7; 10 bases are a match to TRBD1. Germline CDR1 is LNHDA and CDR2 is SQIVND (reference sequence). The CDR3 sequence is 16 residues long. With 2 bases clipped from V and 4 bases from J, the junction kept 8 bases outside the gene matches. Here the CDR3 DNA reads TGTGCCAGTAGTATAATGGGGACAGGGGATGGATACGAGCAGTACTTC. It specifies CASSIMGTGDGYEQYF.

This clonotype came up many times. V gene TRBV5-6 combines with J gene TRBJ2-1; TRBD2 matches 14 bases. The V and J ends lost 4 bases and 9 bases, in that order; junction bases with no gene match: 6. Germline V gene data show CDR1 as SGHDT and CDR2 as YYEEEE. This CDR3 comprises 15 residues. The CDR3 is CASSQTSGRAGEQFF. In DNA, the CDR3 is TGTGCCAGCAGCCAGACTAGCGGGAGGGCCGGTGAGCAGTTCTTC.

This clonotype showed up many times. CDR3 in amino acids: CASRSVGSGARETQYF. For the CDR3, the DNA is TGTGCCAGCAGGAGCGTGGGGTCGGGAGCCCGAGAGACCCAGTACTTC. The gene calls are TRBV6-1 and TRBJ2-5, with D perhaps TRBD2 (6 bases). Germline V lookup: CDR1 MNHNS, CDR2 SASEGT. V lost 6 bases and J 4 bases, leaving 21 bases between the germline ends. This CDR3 is built from 16 residues.

The chain carries TRBV25-1 and TRBJ1-6, with unresolved D. V lost 5 bases, J lost 7 bases, and 15 bases lay in between. Germline loops: CDR1 MGHDK, CDR2 SYGVNS. This CDR3 comprises 15 residues. The CDR3 DNA sequence: TGTGCCAGCAGTTTACCGGGCCGAGGAAATTCACCCCTCCACTTT. This encodes CASSLPGRGNSPLHF.